This is a list of T cell receptor beta chains from one sample in a study of cytomegalovirus exposure and HLA in healthy donors. This table comes from immunoSEQ multiplex PCR, and its TCRdb copy is limited to in-frame clones, with some not included. Among approximately 150,000 clones listed, about two thirds were seen once. Sequenced sample: PBMCs. The source is a man between 60 and 75 years old in good health and CMV-seronegative. Each CDR3 is given with its conserved first and last residue. The D gene is left open where the match is weak. The size of a clone is reported for some rows only, either as once, few or many, or as a class for expanded clones.

cdr3_nt	cdr3_aa	j_call	clone_size	v_call	d_call	cdr3_length
TGCGCCAGCAGCTTGGCTGGGCTACACCAAGAGACCCAGTACTTC	CASSLAGLHQETQYF	TRBJ2-5	-	TRBV5-1	-	15
TGCGCCAGCAGCGCGGAAAGATTAGGGGGCGCAGAATACAATGAGCAGTTCTTC	CASSAERLGGAEYNEQFF	TRBJ2-1	-	TRBV5-1	TRBD1	18
TGCAGCGTTGCGAGGCAGATGAACACTGAAGCTTTCTTT	CSVARQMNTEAFF	TRBJ1-1	few	TRBV29-1	-	13
TGTGCCAGCAGTGTGTCACAGGGTATGTCTTACGGAAACACCATATATTTT	CASSVSQGMSYGNTIYF	TRBJ1-3	-	TRBV6-1	-	17
TGTGCCAGCAGTGAAGACCCCCAAATCCCGGTTGGCTACACCTTC	CASSEDPQIPVGYTF	TRBJ1-2	-	TRBV6-1	-	15
TGCGCCAGCAGCTTGGAGGGGCTCCCAGTGCCCAACACTGAAGCTTTCTTT	CASSLEGLPVPNTEAFF	TRBJ1-1	-	TRBV5-1	-	17
TGTGCCAGTATTAGTCGGACAGGGGATGGCTACACCTTC	CASISRTGDGYTF	TRBJ1-2	-	TRBV19	TRBD1	13
TGTGCCAGCAAACTGAGGCGTCATACCGGAGAAAAACTGTTTTTT	CASKLRRHTGEKLFF	TRBJ1-4	few	TRBV5-4	-	15
TGTGCCAGCAGCGGACCGGGACTAGCGATCAATGAGCAGTTCTTC	CASSGPGLAINEQFF	TRBJ2-1	once	TRBV9	TRBD2	15
TGTGCCAGCAGCTTAGACAGGGATGAAAAACTGTTTTTT	CASSLDRDEKLFF	TRBJ1-4	-	TRBV7-2	-	13
TGTGCCATCAGGCGACAGGGTGAGCAGTTCTTC	CAIRRQGEQFF	TRBJ2-1	-	TRBV10-3	TRBD1	11
TGCAGCGTTGGGACAGGGGCCTCCTACGAGCAGTACTTC	CSVGTGASYEQYF	TRBJ2-7	-	TRBV29-1	TRBD1	13
TGTGCCAGCAGCGTCCAGGGTGGGGTCGCTGAAGCTTTCTTT	CASSVQGGVAEAFF	TRBJ1-1	few	TRBV9	-	14
TGTGCCAGCAGCGTAGGGCTAGCGGGAGCTCCGGCCGGGGAGCTGTTTTTT	CASSVGLAGAPAGELFF	TRBJ2-2	few	TRBV9	TRBD2	17
TGTGCCAGCAGCGTGAGCCCACTAGCGGGAGGGCCATCAGATACGCAGTATTTT	CASSVSPLAGGPSDTQYF	TRBJ2-3	-	TRBV9	TRBD2	18
TGTGCCAGCAGCCAATTGACTTACGAGCAGTACTTC	CASSQLTYEQYF	TRBJ2-7	few	TRBV14	-	12
TGTGCCAGCTCACGAACCGGGACTAGCGGGAGGTTCGATACGCAGTATTTT	CASSRTGTSGRFDTQYF	TRBJ2-3	few	TRBV18	TRBD2	17
TGTGCCAGCAGCTTAGCCCTAGCGGGAGGTAATGAGCAGTTCTTC	CASSLALAGGNEQFF	TRBJ2-1	-	TRBV7-8	TRBD2	15
TGCGCCAGCAGCTTGGGGTCTAGCGGGAATGCGAACACCGGGGAGCTGTTTTTT	CASSLGSSGNANTGELFF	TRBJ2-2	-	TRBV5-1	TRBD2	18
TGCGCCAGCAGTCTACGGACTTACACAGATACGCAGTATTTT	CASSLRTYTDTQYF	TRBJ2-3	-	TRBV4-1	-	14
TGTGCCAGCAGCTCCTCCCTCGTCTCTGGGGCCAACGTCCTGACTTTC	CASSSSLVSGANVLTF	TRBJ2-6	once	TRBV5-4	-	16
TGTGCCAGCAGTTTTTCGAGCGGGGGTGACAATGAGCAGTTCTTC	CASSFSSGGDNEQFF	TRBJ2-1	few	TRBV28	TRBD2	15
TGTGCCATCGGGACTAGCGGGGGGCCTGGGGAGACCCAGTACTTC	CAIGTSGGPGETQYF	TRBJ2-5	-	TRBV10-3	TRBD2	15
TGTGCCAGCAGCTTGGAGGGACTAGCGGGAGGGTACAATGAGCAGTTCTTC	CASSLEGLAGGYNEQFF	TRBJ2-1	-	TRBV5-4	TRBD2	17
TGTGCCTGGAGTGATGGCGGGATCGGGGCTGAAGCTTTCTTT	CAWSDGGIGAEAFF	TRBJ1-1	-	TRBV30	-	14
TGTGCCAGCGGGGGACAGGGGAGCTCTGGAAACACCATATATTTT	CASGGQGSSGNTIYF	TRBJ1-3	once	TRBV6-1	TRBD1	15
TGTGCCAGCAGGTTTCACGGACTAGCGGACGCACAAGAGACCCAGTACTTC	CASRFHGLADAQETQYF	TRBJ2-5	once	TRBV5-6	TRBD2	17
TGTGCCAGCCGGTTAGCCGGGTGGCAGTTCTTC	CASRLAGWQFF	TRBJ2-1	-	TRBV6-5	-	11
TGTGCCAGTAGTATCTCCTTTGACAGTAACTATGGCTACACCTTC	CASSISFDSNYGYTF	TRBJ1-2	-	TRBV19	-	15
TGCGCCAGCAGTGAATCAGGGGACAATGAGCAGTTCTTC	CASSESGDNEQFF	TRBJ2-1	-	TRBV10-1	-	13
TGTGCCAGCACCGTGGGCGCTGGGGCCAACGTCCTGACTTTC	CASTVGAGANVLTF	TRBJ2-6	-	TRBV25-1	-	14
TGTGCCAGTAGTATAGATGGGCCTAGCGGGAGGGGAATGAACAATGAGCAGTTCTTC	CASSIDGPSGRGMNNEQFF	TRBJ2-1	-	TRBV19	TRBD2	19
TGTGCCAGCAGTTCGGGGAGGTATGCAGATACGCAGTATTTT	CASSSGRYADTQYF	TRBJ2-3	-	TRBV6-5	-	14
TGTGCCAGCAGTACGATGAGGGCGATGCATGGCTACACCTTC	CASSTMRAMHGYTF	TRBJ1-2	few	TRBV28	-	14
TGTGCCAGCTCACCTAGACAGGTGGACAATGAGCAGTTCTTC	CASSPRQVDNEQFF	TRBJ2-1	-	TRBV18	-	14
TGTGCCAGCAGCCCCGGGGGGTTGGGGACTGAAGCTTTCTTT	CASSPGGLGTEAFF	TRBJ1-1	-	TRBV5-8	-	14
TGCGCCAGCATGGGGACCGTCCGATCGGGGGGCGAGCAGTACTTC	CASMGTVRSGGEQYF	TRBJ2-7	few	TRBV10-1	TRBD2	15
TGTGCCAGCAGCTTAGGTCGGGGAACTAATGAAAAACTGTTTTTT	CASSLGRGTNEKLFF	TRBJ1-4	-	TRBV7-8	-	15
TGCAGCGTTGAGAGAAACAGGGGAACCACAGATACGCAGTATTTT	CSVERNRGTTDTQYF	TRBJ2-3	-	TRBV29-1	TRBD1	15
TGTGCCAGCAGCCCGAGGACTAGCGGGACCTACGAGCAGTACTTC	CASSPRTSGTYEQYF	TRBJ2-7	-	TRBV7-2	TRBD2	15
TGCAGCGTTTACTCCGGGACAGGGTTCGGTGAAGCTTTCTTT	CSVYSGTGFGEAFF	TRBJ1-1	-	TRBV29-1	TRBD1	14
TGTGCCAGCAGTTTAGAGTCCAGGGGCAATCAGCCCCAGCATTTT	CASSLESRGNQPQHF	TRBJ1-5	-	TRBV7-2	-	15
TGTGCCAGCAGCCAAGGGAGGAACACTGAAGCTTTCTTT	CASSQGRNTEAFF	TRBJ1-1	-	TRBV4-2	-	13
TGTGCCTGGAGAAGACAGGCCCACGCCGGCGAGCAGTACTTC	CAWRRQAHAGEQYF	TRBJ2-7	-	TRBV30	-	14
TGTGCCACCTCGACAGCGAACACCGGGGAGCTGTTTTTT	CATSTANTGELFF	TRBJ2-2	few	TRBV19	-	13